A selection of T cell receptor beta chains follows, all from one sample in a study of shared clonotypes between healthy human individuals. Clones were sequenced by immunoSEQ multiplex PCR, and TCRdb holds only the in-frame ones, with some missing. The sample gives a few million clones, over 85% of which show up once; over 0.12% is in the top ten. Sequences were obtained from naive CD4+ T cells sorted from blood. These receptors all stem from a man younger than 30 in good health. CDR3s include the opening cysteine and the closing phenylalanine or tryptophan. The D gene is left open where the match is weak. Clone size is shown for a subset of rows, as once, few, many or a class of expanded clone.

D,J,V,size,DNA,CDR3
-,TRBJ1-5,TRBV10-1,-,TGCGCCAGCAGTGAAGGCCTAAATCAGCCCCAGCATTTT,CASSEGLNQPQHF
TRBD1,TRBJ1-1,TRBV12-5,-,TGTGCTAGTGGTTCGGGACAGACTAACACTGAAGCTTTCTTT,CASGSGQTNTEAFF
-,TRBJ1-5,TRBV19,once,TGTGCCAGTACTGACAGTCTAAATCAGCCCCAGCATTTT,CASTDSLNQPQHF
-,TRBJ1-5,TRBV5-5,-,TGTGCCAGCAGCTTGGTGCAGTCCGATCAGCCCCAGCATTTT,CASSLVQSDQPQHF
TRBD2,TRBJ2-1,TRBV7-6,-,TGTGCCAGCATAAACAGGACTAGCGGGGGGGCAAGTGAGCAGTTCTTC,CASINRTSGGASEQFF
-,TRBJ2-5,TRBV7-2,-,TGTGCCAGCAGCTTCACTAGTGGCCAAGAGACCCAGTACTTC,CASSFTSGQETQYF
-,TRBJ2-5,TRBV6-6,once,TGTGCCAGCACCCTCGGTGGGACCCAGTACTTC,CASTLGGTQYF
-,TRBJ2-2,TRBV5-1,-,TGCGCCAGCAGCTTGGCAGCCGGGCGGACTGCCGGGGAGCTGTTTTTT,CASSLAAGRTAGELFF
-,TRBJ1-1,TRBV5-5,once,TGTGCCAGCAGCTTAGTAAACACTGAAGCTTTCTTT,CASSLVNTEAFF
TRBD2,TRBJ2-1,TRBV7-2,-,TGTGCCAGTTTACTCGGCCGGGAGGGCCGAGAAAGGCAGTTCTTC,CASLLGREGRERQFF
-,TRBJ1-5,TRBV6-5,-,TGTGCCAGCGGGCAGGGCGGCAATCAGCCCCAGCATTTT,CASGQGGNQPQHF
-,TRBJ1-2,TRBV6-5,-,TGTGCCAGCAGTCCTGGGGCACCGCTCATCGGAGGCTACACCTTC,CASSPGAPLIGGYTF
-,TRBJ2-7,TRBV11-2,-,TGTGCCAGCAGCTTAGCCCAGGGAGGCACCTACGAGCAGTACTTC,CASSLAQGGTYEQYF
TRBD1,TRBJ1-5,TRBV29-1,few,TGCAGCGTGACGGGACAGGATAATCAGCCCCAGCATTTT,CSVTGQDNQPQHF
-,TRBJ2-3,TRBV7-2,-,TGTGCCAGCAGCCCTCGACGCGGAGATACGCAGTATTTT,CASSPRRGDTQYF
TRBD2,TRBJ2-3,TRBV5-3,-,TGTGCCAGAACCCGAGGGCAGCGGGGGTCAGATACGCAGTATTTT,CARTRGQRGSDTQYF
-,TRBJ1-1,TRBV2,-,TGTGCCAGCAGAATACAACAGGGGAACACTGAAGCTTTCTTT,CASRIQQGNTEAFF
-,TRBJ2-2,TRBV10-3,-,TGTGCCATCAGATCTTACACCGGGGAGCTGTTTTTT,CAIRSYTGELFF
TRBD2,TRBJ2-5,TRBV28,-,TGTGCCAGCAGTTTATTGACTAGCGGGGGGACGGAGACCCAGTACTTC,CASSLLTSGGTETQYF
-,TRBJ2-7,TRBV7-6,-,TGTGCCAGCAGCCCCGACCGGGACGGTCGGTACGAGCAGTACTTC,CASSPDRDGRYEQYF
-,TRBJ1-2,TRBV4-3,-,TGCGCCAGCAGCCAAGATTCGGTCAGGGGTAACTATGGCTACACCTTC,CASSQDSVRGNYGYTF
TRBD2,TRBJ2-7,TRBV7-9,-,TGTGCCAGCAGCTCTATAGGGCTAGCGGGGTCGTACGAGCAGTACTTC,CASSSIGLAGSYEQYF
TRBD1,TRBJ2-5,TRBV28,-,TGTGCCAGCAGAGAGACAGGGCCCCTGCAAGAGACCCAGTACTTC,CASRETGPLQETQYF